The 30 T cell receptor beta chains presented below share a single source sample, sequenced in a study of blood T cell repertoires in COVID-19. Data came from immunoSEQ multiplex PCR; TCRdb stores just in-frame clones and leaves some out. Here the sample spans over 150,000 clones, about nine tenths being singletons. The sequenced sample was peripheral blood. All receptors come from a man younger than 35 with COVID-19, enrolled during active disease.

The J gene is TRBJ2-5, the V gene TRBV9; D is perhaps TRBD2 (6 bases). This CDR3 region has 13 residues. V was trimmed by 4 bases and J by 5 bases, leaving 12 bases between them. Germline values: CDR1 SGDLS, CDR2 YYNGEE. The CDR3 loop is CASSMTSSETQYF. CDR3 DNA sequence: TGTGCCAGCAGCATGACTAGTAGCGAGACCCAGTACTTC.

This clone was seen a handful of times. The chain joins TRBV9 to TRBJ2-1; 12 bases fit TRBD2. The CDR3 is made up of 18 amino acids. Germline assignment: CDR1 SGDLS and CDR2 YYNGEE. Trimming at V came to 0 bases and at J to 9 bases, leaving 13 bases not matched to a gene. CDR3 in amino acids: CASSVARGPLAGGGEQFF. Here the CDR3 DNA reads TGTGCCAGCAGCGTAGCAAGGGGACCACTAGCGGGAGGAGGTGAGCAGTTCTTC.

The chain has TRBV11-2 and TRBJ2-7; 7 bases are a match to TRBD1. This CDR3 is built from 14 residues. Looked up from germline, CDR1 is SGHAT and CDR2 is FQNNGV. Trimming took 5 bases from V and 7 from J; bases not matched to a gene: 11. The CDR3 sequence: CASSLLTGMYEQYF. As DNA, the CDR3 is TGTGCCAGCAGCCTACTGACAGGGATGTATGAGCAGTACTTC. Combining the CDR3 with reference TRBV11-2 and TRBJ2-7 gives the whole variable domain EAGVAQSPRYKIIEKRQSVAFWCNPISGHATLYWYQQILGQGPKLLIQFQNNGVVDDSQLPKDRFSAERLKGVDSTLKIQPAKLEDSAVYLCASSLLTGMYEQYFGPGTRLTVT.

CDR3 region: CASSWTGYNEQFF. The CDR3 DNA is TGCGCCAGCTCCTGGACAGGGTACAATGAGCAGTTCTTC. The genes are TRBV5-1 and TRBJ2-1; TRBD1 matches 8 bases. The CDR3 contains 13 residues. Trimming cost V 7 bases and J 4 bases; bases outside gene matches: 4. Germline lookup yields CDR1 SGHRS and CDR2 YFSETQ.

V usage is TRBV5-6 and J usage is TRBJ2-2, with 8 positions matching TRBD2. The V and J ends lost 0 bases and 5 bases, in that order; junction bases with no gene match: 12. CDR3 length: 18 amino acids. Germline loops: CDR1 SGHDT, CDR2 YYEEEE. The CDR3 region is CASSLGPGLAGYTGELFF. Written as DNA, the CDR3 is TGTGCCAGCAGCTTGGGGCCGGGATTAGCGGGGTATACCGGGGAGCTGTTTTTT. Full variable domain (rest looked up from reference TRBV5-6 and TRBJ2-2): DAGVTQSPTHLIKTRGQQVTLRCSPKSGHDTVSWYQQALGQGPQFIFQYYEEEERQRGNFPDRFSGHQFPNYSSELNVNALLLGDSALYLCASSLGPGLAGYTGELFFGEGSRLTVL.

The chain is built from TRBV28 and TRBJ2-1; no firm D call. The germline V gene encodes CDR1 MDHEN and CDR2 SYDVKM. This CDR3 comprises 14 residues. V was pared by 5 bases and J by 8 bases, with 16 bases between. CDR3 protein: CASSRSPGRYEQFF. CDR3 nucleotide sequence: TGTGCCAGCAGTCGGTCCCCGGGTCGGTATGAGCAGTTCTTC.

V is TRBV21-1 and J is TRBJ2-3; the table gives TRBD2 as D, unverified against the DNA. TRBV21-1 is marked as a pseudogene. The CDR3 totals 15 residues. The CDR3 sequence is CASSRPAGSADTQYF. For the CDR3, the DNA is TGTGCCAGCAGTCGCCCGGCGGGGAGTGCAGATACGCAGTATTTT.

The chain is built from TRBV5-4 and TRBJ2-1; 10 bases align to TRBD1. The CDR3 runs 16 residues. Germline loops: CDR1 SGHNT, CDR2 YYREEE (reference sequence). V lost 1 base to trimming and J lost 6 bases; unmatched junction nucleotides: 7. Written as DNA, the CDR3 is TGTGCCAGCAGCTTGTCCCCGGGACAGGGGATCAATGAGCAGTTCTTC. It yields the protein CASSLSPGQGINEQFF.

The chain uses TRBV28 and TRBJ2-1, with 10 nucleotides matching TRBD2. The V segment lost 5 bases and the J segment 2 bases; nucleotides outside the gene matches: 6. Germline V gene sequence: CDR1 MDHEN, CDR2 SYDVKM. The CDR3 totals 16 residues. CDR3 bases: TGTGCCAGCAGTCCCCAAGCGGGAGGGGCCTACAATGAGCAGTTCTTC. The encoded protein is CASSPQAGGAYNEQFF.

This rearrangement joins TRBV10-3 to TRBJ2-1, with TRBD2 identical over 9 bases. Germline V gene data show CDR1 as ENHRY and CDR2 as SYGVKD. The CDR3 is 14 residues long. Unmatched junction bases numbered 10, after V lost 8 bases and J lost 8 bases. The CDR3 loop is CAIGGTSHGYEQFF. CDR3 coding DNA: TGTGCCATCGGAGGGACTAGCCACGGCTATGAGCAGTTCTTC.

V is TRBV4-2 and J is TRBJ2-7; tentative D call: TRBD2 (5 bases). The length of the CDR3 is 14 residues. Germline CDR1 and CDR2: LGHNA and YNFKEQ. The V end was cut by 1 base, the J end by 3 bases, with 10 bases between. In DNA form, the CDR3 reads TGTGCCAGCAGCCAAGGAGGGAGCGGCTACGAGCAGTACTTC. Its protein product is CASSQGGSGYEQYF.

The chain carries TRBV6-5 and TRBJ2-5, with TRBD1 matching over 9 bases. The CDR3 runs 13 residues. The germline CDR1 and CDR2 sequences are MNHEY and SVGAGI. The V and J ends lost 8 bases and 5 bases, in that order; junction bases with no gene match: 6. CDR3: CASRTGAGETQYF. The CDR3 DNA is TGTGCCAGCCGGACAGGGGCTGGGGAGACCCAGTACTTC.

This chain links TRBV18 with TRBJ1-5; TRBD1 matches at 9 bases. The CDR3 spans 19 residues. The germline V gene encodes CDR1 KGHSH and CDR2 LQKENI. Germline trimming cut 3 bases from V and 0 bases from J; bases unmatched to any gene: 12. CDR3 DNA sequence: TGTGCCAGCTCACCGAACCGGGACAGGGACGCTTCTAGCAATCAGCCCCAGCATTTT. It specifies CASSPNRDRDASSNQPQHF.

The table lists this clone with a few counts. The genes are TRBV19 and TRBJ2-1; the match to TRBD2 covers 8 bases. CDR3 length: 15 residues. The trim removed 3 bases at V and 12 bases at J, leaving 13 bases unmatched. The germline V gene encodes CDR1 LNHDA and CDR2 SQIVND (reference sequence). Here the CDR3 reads CASSIRAGGGLGQFF. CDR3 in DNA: TGTGCCAGTAGTATTAGGGCCGGGGGGGGATTGGGGCAGTTCTTC.

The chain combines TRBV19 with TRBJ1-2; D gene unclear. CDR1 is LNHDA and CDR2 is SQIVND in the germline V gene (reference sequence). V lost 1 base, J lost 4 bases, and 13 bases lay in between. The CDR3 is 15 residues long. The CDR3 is CASSIAQASSYGYTF. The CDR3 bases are TGTGCCAGTAGTATAGCCCAGGCTTCCTCCTATGGCTACACCTTC.

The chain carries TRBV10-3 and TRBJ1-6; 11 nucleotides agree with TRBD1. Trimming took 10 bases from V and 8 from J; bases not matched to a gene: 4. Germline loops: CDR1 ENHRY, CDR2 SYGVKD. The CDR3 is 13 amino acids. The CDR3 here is CATWTGGDSPLHF. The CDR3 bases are TGTGCCACCTGGACAGGGGGCGATTCACCCCTCCACTTT.

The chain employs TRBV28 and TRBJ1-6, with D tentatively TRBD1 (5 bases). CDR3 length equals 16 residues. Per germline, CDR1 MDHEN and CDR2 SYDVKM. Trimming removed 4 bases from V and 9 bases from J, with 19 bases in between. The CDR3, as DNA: TGTGCCAGCAGTTCTTTTCACAGCGGGACTGGTTCACCCCTCCACTTT. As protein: CASSSFHSGTGSPLHF.

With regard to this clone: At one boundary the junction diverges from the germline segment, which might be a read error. CDR3 amino acids: CASSPVGGEKLLF. DNA for the CDR3: TGTGCCAGCAGTCCCGTTGGGGGGGAAAAACTGCTTTTT. V is TRBV28 and J is TRBJ1-4, with D perhaps matching TRBD1 (5 bases). Germline loops: CDR1 MDHEN, CDR2 SYDVKM. The CDR3 is 13 residues long.

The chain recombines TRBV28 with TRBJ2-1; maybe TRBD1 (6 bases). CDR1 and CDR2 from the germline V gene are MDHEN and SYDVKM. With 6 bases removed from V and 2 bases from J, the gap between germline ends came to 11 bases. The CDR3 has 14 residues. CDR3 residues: CASSPGVAYNEQFF. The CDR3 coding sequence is TGTGCCAGCAGCCCAGGGGTGGCCTACAATGAGCAGTTCTTC.

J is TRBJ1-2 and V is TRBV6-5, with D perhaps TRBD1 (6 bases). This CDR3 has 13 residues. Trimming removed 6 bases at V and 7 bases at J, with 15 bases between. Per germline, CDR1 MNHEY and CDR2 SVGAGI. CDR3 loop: CASSPRTETGYTF. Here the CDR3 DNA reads TGTGCCAGCAGCCCACGGACAGAAACTGGCTACACCTTC.

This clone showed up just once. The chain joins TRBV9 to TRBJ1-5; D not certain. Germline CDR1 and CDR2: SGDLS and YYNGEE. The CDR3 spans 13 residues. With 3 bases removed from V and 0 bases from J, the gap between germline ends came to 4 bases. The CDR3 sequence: CASSASSNQPQHF. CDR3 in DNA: TGTGCCAGCAGCGCCAGTAGCAATCAGCCCCAGCATTTT.

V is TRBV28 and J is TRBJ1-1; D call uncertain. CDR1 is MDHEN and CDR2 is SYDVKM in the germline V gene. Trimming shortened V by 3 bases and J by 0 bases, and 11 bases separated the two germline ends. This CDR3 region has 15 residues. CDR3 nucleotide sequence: TGTGCCAGCAGTTTCCCCCCCCCAGTGAACACTGAAGCTTTCTTT. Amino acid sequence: CASSFPPPVNTEAFF.

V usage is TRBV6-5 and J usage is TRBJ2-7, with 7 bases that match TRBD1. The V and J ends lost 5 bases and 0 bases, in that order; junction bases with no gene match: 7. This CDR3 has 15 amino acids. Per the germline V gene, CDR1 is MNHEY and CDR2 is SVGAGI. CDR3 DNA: TGTGCCAGCAGTAGATCGACAGGGATCTCCTACGAGCAGTACTTC. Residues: CASSRSTGISYEQYF.

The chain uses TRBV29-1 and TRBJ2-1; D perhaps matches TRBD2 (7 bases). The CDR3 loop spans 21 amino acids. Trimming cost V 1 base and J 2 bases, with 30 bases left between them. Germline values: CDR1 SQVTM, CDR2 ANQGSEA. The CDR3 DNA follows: TGCAGCGTTGAAGGGACGGACAACTCTGGGGGGGGCAATGGCCCCTACAATGAGCAGTTCTTC. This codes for CSVEGTDNSGGGNGPYNEQFF.

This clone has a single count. The DNA of the CDR3 is TGTGCCTGGAGGGACAGGGGCCCTAATTCACCCCTCCACTTT. Protein sequence: CAWRDRGPNSPLHF. The chain links TRBV30 to TRBJ1-6, with 9 bases that match TRBD1. This CDR3 comprises 14 residues. J gave up 6 bases and V 3 bases, and 3 bases lay outside the gene matches. Germline lookup yields CDR1 GTSNPN and CDR2 SVGIG (reference sequence).

CDR3 in amino acids: CATMGTGGVEQFF. CDR3 nucleotides: TGTGCCACCATGGGAACAGGGGGCGTCGAGCAGTTCTTC. The chain uses TRBV6-5 and TRBJ2-1; 9 bases match TRBD1. There are 13 residues in the CDR3. CDR1 is MNHEY and CDR2 is SVGAGI in the germline V gene. The trim removed 10 bases at V and 10 bases at J, leaving 11 bases unmatched.

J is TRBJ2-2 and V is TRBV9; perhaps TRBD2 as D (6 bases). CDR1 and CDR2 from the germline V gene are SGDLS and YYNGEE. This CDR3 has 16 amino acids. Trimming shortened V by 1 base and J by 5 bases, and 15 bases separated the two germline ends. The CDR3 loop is CASSVTSRGWTGELFF. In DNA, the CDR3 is TGTGCCAGCAGCGTAACTTCGCGGGGCTGGACCGGGGAGCTGTTTTTT.

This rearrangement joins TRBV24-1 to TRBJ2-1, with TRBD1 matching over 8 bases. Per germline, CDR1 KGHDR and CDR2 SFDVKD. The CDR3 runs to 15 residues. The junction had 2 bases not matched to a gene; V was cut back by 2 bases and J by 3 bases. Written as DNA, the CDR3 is TGTGCCACCAGTGATTACAGGGGGTACTACAATGAGCAGTTCTTC. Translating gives CATSDYRGYYNEQFF.

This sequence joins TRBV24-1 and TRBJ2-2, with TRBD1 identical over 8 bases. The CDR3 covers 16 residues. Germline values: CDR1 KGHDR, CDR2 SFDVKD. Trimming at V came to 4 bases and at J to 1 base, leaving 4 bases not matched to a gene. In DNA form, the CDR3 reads TGTGCCACCAGTGACCCGGGACAGGTGAACACCGGGGAGCTGTTTTTT. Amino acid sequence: CATSDPGQVNTGELFF.

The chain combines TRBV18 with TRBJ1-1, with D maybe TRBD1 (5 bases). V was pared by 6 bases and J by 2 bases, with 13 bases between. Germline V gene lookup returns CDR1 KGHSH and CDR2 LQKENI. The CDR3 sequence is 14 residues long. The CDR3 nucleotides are TGTGCCAGCTCCCTCACGCAGGGAAACACTGAAGCTTTCTTT. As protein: CASSLTQGNTEAFF.